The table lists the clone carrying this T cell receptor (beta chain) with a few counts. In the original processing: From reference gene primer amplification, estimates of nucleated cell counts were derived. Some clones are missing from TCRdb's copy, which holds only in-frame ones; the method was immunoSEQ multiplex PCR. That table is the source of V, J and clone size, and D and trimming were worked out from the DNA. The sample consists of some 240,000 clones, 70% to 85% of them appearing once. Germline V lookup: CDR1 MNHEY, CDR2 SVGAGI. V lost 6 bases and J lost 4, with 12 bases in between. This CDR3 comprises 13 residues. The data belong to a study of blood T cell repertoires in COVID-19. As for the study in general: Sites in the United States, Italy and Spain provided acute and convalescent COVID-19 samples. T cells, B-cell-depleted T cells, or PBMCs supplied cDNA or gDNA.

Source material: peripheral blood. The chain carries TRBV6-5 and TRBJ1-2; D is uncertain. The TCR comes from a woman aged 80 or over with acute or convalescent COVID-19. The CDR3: CASRTGGLYGYTF. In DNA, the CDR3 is TGTGCCAGCAGGACCGGCGGACTCTATGGCTACACCTTC.